Each of the 2 T cell receptor beta chains below was sequenced from the same sample in a study of high-grade serous ovarian cancer treatment subgroups. Tumor tissue was taken before any definitive surgery or chemotherapy was given. Clones were sequenced by immunoSEQ multiplex PCR, and TCRdb holds only the in-frame ones, with some missing. In the table there are about 6,200 clones, 75% to 85% of which are singletons. The material sequenced was tumor tissue. Receptor source: a human donor with high-grade serous ovarian cancer.

CDR3 in amino acids: CASSQEEGKPQHF. CDR3 sequence (DNA): TGCGCCAGCAGCCAAGAAGAGGGAAAGCCCCAGCATTTT. This chain joins TRBV4-1 and TRBJ1-5, with unresolved D. There are 13 residues in the CDR3. V dropped 0 bases and J dropped 8 bases, with 8 bases sitting between them. CDR1 MGHRA and CDR2 YSYEKL come from the germline V gene.

V usage is TRBV6-5 and J usage is TRBJ1-5, with D unclear. Trimming cost V 6 bases and J 4 bases, with 13 bases left between them. Germline values: CDR1 MNHEY, CDR2 SVGAGI. The CDR3 has 14 residues. CDR3 sequence (DNA): TGTGCCAGCAGCCCGCACAGTTCAAATCAGCCCCAGCATTTT. Its translation is CASSPHSSNQPQHF.